These T cell receptor beta chains were read from a single sample in a study of OX40 agonist ivuxolimab in advanced cancers. The table came from immunoSEQ multiplex PCR; TCRdb's copy has only in-frame clones and leaves some out. The sample lists about 48,000 clones, over 75% occurring once. The sequences come from CD4+ or CD8+ T cells sorted from blood, collected in a trial of the OX40 agonist ivuxolimab. These TCRs come from an adult with an advanced solid tumor such as melanoma, head and neck, liver or kidney cancer. CDR3s include the opening cysteine and the closing phenylalanine or tryptophan. The order of the fields is CDR3 length, V gene, J gene, clone size, D gene, CDR3 protein, CDR3 DNA. A D gene is named only where the DNA matches it firmly. Size tells how often a clone was seen (once, few, many) or the class of an expanded clone, and some rows leave it out.

13,TRBV6-1,TRBJ1-3,NA,NA,CASMQGAGNTIYF,TGTGCCAGCATGCAAGGAGCTGGAAACACCATATATTTT
16,TRBV4-2,TRBJ2-4,few,NA,CASSQEGAATKNIQYF,TGTGCCAGCAGCCAAGAGGGGGCCGCGACCAAAAACATTCAGTACTTC
14,TRBV5-5,TRBJ1-4,NA,TRBD1,CASSVTGDNEKLFF,TGTGCCAGCAGCGTGACAGGGGATAATGAAAAACTGTTTTTT
11,TRBV29-1,TRBJ2-3,NA,TRBD2,CSTREGDTQYF,TGCAGCACCCGGGAGGGGGATACGCAGTATTTT
15,TRBV5-4,TRBJ2-7,NA,NA,CASSTPDSAAYEQYF,TGTGCCAGCAGCACCCCCGACAGCGCAGCCTACGAGCAGTACTTC
13,TRBV29-1,TRBJ2-1,NA,NA,CSVGTSQYNEQFF,TGCAGCGTTGGGACTTCACAATACAATGAGCAGTTCTTC
15,TRBV5-6,TRBJ1-4,NA,NA,CASSGRGRGNEKLFF,TGTGCCAGCAGCGGCCGGGGGAGGGGTAATGAAAAACTGTTTTTT
14,TRBV2,TRBJ1-4,once,TRBD1,CASSLDRGREKLFF,TGTGCCAGCAGTCTGGACAGGGGGCGGGAAAAACTGTTTTTT
16,TRBV10-3,TRBJ2-1,once,TRBD1,CAISDPDRGRDNEQFF,TGTGCCATCAGTGACCCGGACAGGGGTAGGGACAATGAGCAGTTCTTC
16,TRBV28,TRBJ2-3,NA,NA,CASNSGPGLGTDTQYF,TGTGCCAGCAATTCGGGCCCGGGGCTAGGCACAGATACGCAGTATTTT
11,TRBV6-5,TRBJ1-1,NA,NA,CASSRDSEAFF,TGTGCCAGCAGCCGAGACAGCGAAGCTTTCTTT
15,TRBV7-9,TRBJ2-7,NA,TRBD2,CASSPRLAGVYEQYF,TGTGCCAGCAGCCCTAGACTAGCGGGGGTCTACGAGCAGTACTTC
15,TRBV5-1,TRBJ2-7,few,NA,CASKQFGTETYEQYF,TGCGCCAGCAAACAGTTCGGCACAGAAACCTACGAGCAGTACTTC